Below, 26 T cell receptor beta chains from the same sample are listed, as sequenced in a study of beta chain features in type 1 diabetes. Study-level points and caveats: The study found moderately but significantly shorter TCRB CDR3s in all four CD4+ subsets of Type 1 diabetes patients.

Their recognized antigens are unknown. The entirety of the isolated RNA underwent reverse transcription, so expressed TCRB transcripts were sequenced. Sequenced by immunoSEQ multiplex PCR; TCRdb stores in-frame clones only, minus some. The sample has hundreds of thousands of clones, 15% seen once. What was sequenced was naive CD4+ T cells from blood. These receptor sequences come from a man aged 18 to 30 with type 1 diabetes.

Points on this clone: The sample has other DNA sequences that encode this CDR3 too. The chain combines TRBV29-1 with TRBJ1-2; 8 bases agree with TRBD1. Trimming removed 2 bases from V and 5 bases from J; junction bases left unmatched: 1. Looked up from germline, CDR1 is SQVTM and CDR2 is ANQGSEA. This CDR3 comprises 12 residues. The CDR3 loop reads CSVERTGYGYTF. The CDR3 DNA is TGCAGCGTTGAAAGGACAGGGTATGGCTACACCTTC.

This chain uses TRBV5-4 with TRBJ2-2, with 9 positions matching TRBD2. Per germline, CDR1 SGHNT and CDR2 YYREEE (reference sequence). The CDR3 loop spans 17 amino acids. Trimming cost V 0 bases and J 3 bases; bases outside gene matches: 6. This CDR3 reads CASSLVLAGRYTGELFF. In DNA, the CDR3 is TGTGCCAGCAGCTTGGTGCTAGCGGGAAGGTACACCGGGGAGCTGTTTTTT.

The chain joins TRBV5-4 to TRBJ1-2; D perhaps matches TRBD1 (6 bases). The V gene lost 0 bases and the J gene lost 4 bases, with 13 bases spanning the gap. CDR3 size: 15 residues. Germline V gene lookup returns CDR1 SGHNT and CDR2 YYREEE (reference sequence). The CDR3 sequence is CASSLALGAGYGYTF. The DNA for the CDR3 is TGTGCCAGCAGCTTGGCTCTGGGGGCGGGCTATGGCTACACCTTC. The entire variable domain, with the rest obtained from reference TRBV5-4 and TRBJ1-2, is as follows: ETGVTQSPTHLIKTRGQQVTLRCSSQSGHNTVSWYQQALGQGPQFIFQYYREEENGRGNFPPRFSGLQFPNYSSELNVNALELDDSALYLCASSLALGAGYGYTFGSGTRLTVV.

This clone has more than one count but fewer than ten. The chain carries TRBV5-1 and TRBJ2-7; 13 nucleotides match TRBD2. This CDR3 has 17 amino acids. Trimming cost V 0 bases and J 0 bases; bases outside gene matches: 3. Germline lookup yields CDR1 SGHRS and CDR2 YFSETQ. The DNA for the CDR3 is TGCGCCAGCAGCTTGGGACTAGCGGGAGGTTCCTCCTACGAGCAGTACTTC. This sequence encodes CASSLGLAGGSSYEQYF.

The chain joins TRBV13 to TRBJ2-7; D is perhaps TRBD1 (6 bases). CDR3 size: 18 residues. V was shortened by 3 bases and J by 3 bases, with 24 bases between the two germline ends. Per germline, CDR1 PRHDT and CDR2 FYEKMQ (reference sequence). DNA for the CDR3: TGTGCCAGCAGCTTGGGGTTCCCGCAGGGGACACAGTACTACGAGCAGTACTTC. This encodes CASSLGFPQGTQYYEQYF.

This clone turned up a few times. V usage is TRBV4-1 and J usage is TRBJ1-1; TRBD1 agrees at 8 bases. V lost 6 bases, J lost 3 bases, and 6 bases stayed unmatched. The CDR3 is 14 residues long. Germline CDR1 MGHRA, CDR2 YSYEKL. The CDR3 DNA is TGCGCCAGCAGACGGACAGGGTTCGACACTGAAGCTTTCTTT. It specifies CASRRTGFDTEAFF.

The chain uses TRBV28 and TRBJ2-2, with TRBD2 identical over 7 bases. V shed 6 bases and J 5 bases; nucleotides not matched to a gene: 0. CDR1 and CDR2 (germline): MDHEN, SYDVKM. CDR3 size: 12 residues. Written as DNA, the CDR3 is TGTGCCAGCAGCGGGGGGACCGGGGAGCTGTTTTTT. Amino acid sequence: CASSGGTGELFF.

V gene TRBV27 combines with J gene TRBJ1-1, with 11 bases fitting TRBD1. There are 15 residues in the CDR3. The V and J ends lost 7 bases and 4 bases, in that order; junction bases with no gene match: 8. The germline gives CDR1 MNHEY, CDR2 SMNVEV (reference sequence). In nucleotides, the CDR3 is TGTGCCAGCAACCCCGCCGGGACAGGGGGCACTGAAGCTTTCTTT. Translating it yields CASNPAGTGGTEAFF.

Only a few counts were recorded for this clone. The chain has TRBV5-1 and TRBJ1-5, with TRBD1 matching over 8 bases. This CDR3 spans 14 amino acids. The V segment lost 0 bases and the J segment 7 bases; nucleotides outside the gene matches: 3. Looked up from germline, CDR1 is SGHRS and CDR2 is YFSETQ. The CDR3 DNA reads TGCGCCAGCAGCTTGGCCGGGACAGGCCAGCCCCAGCATTTT. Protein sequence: CASSLAGTGQPQHF.

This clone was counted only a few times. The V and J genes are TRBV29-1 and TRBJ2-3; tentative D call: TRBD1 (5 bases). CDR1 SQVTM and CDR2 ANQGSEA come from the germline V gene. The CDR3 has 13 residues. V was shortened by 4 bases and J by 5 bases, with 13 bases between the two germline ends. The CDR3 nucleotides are TGCAGCGTTGGTGGGGCCCGAATAGATACGCAGTATTTT. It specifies CSVGGARIDTQYF.

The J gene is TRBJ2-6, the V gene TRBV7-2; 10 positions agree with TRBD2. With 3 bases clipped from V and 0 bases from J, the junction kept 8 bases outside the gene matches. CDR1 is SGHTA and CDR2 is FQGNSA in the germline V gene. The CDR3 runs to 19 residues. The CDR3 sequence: CASSLRGLAASSGANVLTF. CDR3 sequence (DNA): TGTGCCAGCAGCTTGAGAGGACTAGCGGCAAGCTCTGGGGCCAACGTCCTGACTTTC. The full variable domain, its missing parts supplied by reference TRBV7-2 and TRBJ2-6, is GAGVSQSPSNKVTEKGKDVELRCDPISGHTALYWYRQSLGQGLEFLIYFQGNSAPDKSGLPSDRFSAERTGGSVSTLTIQRTQQEDSAVYLCASSLRGLAASSGANVLTFGAGSRLTVL.

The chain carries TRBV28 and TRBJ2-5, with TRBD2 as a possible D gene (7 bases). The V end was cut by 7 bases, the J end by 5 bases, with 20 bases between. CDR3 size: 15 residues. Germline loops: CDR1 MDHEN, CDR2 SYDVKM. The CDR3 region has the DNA TGTGCCAGCACTAGTGGGGGGGCCTGGGTTGAGACCCAGTACTTC. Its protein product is CASTSGGAWVETQYF.

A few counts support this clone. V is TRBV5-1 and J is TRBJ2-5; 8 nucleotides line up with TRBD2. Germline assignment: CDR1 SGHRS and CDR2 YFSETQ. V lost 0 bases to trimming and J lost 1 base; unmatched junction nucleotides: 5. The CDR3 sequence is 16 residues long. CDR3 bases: TGCGCCAGCAGCTTGGCCACTAGCGGACGCCAAGAGACCCAGTACTTC. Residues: CASSLATSGRQETQYF.

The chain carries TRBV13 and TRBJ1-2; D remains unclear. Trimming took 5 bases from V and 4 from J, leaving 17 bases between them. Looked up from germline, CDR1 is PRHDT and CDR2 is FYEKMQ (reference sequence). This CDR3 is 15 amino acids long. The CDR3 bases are TGTGCCAGCAGCCCCGACCGGGGAGGGAGCTATGGCTACACCTTC. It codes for CASSPDRGGSYGYTF.

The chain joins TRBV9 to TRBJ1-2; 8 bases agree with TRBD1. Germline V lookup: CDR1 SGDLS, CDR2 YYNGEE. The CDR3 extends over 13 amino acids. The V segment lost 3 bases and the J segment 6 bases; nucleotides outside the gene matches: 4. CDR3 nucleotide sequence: TGTGCCAGCAGCGGGCGGACAGGGCATGGCTACACCTTC. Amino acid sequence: CASSGRTGHGYTF.

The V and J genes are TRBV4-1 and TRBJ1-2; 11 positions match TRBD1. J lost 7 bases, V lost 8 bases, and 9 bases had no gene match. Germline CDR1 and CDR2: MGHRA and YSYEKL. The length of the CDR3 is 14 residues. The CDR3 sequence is CASGQGAISGGYTF. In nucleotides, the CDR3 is TGCGCCAGCGGACAGGGGGCGATAAGTGGTGGCTACACCTTC.

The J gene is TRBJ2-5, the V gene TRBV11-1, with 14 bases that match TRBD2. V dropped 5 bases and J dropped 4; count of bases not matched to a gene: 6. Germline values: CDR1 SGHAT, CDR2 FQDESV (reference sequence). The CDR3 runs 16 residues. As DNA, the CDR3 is TGTGCCAGCAGCCGACTAGCGGGAGGGCCGGGAGAGACCCAGTACTTC. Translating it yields CASSRLAGGPGETQYF.

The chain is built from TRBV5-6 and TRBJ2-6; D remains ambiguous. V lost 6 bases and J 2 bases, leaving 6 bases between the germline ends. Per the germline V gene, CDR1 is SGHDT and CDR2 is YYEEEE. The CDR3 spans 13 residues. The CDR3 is CASTGAGANVLTF. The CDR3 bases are TGTGCCAGCACAGGCGCTGGGGCCAACGTCCTGACTTTC.

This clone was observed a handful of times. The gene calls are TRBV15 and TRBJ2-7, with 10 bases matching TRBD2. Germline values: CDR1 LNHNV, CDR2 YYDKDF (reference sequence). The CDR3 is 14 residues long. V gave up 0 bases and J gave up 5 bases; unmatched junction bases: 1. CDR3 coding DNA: TGTGCCACCAGCAGAGATGGGACTAGCGACGAGCAGTACTTC. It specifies CATSRDGTSDEQYF.

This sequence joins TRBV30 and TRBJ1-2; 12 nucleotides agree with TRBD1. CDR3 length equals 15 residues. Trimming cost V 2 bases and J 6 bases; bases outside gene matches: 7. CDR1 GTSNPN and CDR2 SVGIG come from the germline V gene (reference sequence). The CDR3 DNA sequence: TGTGCCTGGAGTCCCGGGACAGGGGGCGCACATGGCTACACCTTC. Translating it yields CAWSPGTGGAHGYTF.

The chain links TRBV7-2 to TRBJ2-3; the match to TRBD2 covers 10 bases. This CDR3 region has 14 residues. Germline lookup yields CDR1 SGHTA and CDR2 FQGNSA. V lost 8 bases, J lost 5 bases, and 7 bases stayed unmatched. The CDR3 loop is CASAQLAGKDTQYF. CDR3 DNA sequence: TGTGCCAGCGCCCAACTAGCGGGGAAAGATACGCAGTATTTT. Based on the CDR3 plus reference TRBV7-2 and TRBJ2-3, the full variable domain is GAGVSQSPSNKVTEKGKDVELRCDPISGHTALYWYRQSLGQGLEFLIYFQGNSAPDKSGLPSDRFSAERTGGSVSTLTIQRTQQEDSAVYLCASAQLAGKDTQYFGPGTRLTVL.

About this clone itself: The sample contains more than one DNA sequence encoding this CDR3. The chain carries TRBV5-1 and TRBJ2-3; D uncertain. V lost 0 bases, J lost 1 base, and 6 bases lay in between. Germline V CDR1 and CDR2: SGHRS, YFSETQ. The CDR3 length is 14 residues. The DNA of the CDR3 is TGCGCCAGCAGCTTGGCCAGCGGCACAGATACGCAGTATTTT. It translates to CASSLASGTDTQYF.

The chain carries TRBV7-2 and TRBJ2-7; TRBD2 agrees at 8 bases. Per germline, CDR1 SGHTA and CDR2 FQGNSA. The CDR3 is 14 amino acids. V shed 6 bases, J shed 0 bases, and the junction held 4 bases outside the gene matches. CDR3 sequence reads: CASSIAGTSYEQYF. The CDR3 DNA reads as TGTGCCAGCAGTATAGCGGGGACCTCCTACGAGCAGTACTTC. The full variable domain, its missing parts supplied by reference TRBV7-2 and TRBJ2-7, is GAGVSQSPSNKVTEKGKDVELRCDPISGHTALYWYRQSLGQGLEFLIYFQGNSAPDKSGLPSDRFSAERTGGSVSTLTIQRTQQEDSAVYLCASSIAGTSYEQYFGPGTRLTVT.

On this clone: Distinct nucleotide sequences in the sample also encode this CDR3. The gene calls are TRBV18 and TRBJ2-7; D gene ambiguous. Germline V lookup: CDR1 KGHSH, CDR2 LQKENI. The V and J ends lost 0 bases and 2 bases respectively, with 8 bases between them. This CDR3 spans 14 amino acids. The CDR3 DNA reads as TGTGCCAGCTCACCACCGACGGGTACCTACGAGCAGTACTTC. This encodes CASSPPTGTYEQYF.

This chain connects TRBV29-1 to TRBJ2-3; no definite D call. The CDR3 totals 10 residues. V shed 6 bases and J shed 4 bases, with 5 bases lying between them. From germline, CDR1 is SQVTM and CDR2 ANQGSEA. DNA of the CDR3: TGCAGCGTCCTCTCAGATACGCAGTATTTT. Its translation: CSVLSDTQYF.

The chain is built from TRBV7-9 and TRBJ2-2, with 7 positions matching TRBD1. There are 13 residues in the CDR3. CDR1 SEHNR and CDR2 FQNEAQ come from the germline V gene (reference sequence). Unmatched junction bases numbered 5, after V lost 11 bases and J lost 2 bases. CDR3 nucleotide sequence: TGTGCCCAGGGGGAAATTAACACCGGGGAGCTGTTTTTT. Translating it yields CAQGEINTGELFF.